This TCR beta chain was sequenced for a study of CD8 T cells in Susac syndrome. Study context: When their blood was taken, the Susac syndrome patients had either not yet had any therapy, were taking corticosteroids, or were taking intravenous immunoglobulin alone.

CDR3 length: 15 amino acids. Trimming cost V 2 bases and J 1 base; bases outside gene matches: 1. From germline, CDR1 is LNHNV and CDR2 YYDKDF (reference sequence). RNA, at roughly 0.45 to 1 ug, was reverse transcribed with random hexamers. The amplification used immunoSEQ multiplex PCR on TCR beta CDR3; it spanned 54 Vbeta and 13 Jbeta. TCRdb reprocessed the immunoSEQ multiplex PCR reads via MiXCR and lists one record per CDR3 protein. The table lists around 100,000 distinct CDR3 sequences, 95% of them singletons. Under recently defined diagnostic criteria, the patients with Susac syndrome qualified as having definite or probable disease.

The chain has TRBV15 and TRBJ1-5; 8 nucleotides align to TRBD1. The origin of this receptor is a human donor with Susac syndrome. The sequenced sample was CD8+ T cells from PBMCs. CDR3: CATSRQGASNQPQHF. CDR3 sequence (DNA): TGTGCCACCAGCAGACAGGGGGCCAGCAATCAGCCCCAGCATTTT.